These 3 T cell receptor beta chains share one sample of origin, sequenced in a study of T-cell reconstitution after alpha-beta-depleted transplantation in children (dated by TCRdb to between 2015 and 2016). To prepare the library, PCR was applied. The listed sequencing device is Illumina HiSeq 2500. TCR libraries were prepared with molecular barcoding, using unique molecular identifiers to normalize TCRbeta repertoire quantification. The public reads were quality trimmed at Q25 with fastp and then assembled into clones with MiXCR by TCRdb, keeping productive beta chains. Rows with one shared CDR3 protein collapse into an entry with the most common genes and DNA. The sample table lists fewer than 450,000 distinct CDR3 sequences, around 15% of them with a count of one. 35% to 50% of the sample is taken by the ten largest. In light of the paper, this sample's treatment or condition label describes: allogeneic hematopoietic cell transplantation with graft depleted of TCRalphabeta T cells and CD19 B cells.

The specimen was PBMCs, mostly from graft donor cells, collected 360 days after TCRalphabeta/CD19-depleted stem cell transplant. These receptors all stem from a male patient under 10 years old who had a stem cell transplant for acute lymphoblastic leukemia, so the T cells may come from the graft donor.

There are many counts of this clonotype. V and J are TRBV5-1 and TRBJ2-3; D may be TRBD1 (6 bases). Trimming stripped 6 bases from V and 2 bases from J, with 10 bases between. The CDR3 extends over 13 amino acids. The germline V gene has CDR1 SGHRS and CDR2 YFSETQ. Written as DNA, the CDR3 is TGCGCCAGCAAAAGACAGGACACAGATACGCAGTATTTT. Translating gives CASKRQDTDTQYF.

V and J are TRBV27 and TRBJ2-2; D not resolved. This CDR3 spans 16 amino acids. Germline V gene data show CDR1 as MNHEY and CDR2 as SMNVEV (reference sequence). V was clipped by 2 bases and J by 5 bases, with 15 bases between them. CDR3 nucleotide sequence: TGTGCCAGCAGTTTAGCTGCCTTCTTAGGGACCGGGGAGCTGTTTTTT. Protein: CASSLAAFLGTGELFF.

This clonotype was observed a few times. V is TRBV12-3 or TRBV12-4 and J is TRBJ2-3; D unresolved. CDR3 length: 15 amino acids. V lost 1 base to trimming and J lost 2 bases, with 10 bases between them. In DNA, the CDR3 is TGTGCCAGCAGTTTAGGGGTTTCACTCACAGATACGCAGTATTTT. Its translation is CASSLGVSLTDTQYF.